Each of the 30 T cell receptor beta chains below was sequenced from the same sample in a study of cytomegalovirus exposure and HLA in healthy donors. The PCR used 60 Vbeta and 13 Jbeta primers. Data came from immunoSEQ multiplex PCR; TCRdb stores just in-frame clones and leaves some out. This table has about 83,000 clones, roughly 79% appearing once. What was sequenced was PBMCs. These receptors came from a young man in good health and CMV-seropositive.

This clone has just a few counts. The chain uses TRBV5-1 and TRBJ2-3; D is uncertain. This CDR3 comprises 14 residues. Germline CDR1 and CDR2: SGHRS and YFSETQ. With 3 bases removed from V and 14 bases from J, the gap between germline ends came to 22 bases. CDR3 in DNA: TGCGCCAGCAGCTCCCCCCCGAGGTCGCCGAGTCGGTATTTT. It encodes CASSSPPRSPSRYF.

The chain joins TRBV9 to TRBJ1-1, with TRBD1 identical over 8 bases. Germline assignment: CDR1 SGDLS and CDR2 YYNGEE. Losses at the gene ends were 3 bases for V and 5 bases for J; bases not matched to a gene: 9. This CDR3 has 15 amino acids. The CDR3 is CASSALTGGYTEAFF. CDR3 coding DNA: TGTGCCAGCAGCGCCCTTACAGGGGGGTATACTGAAGCTTTCTTT.

This clone turned up a few times. DNA of the CDR3: TGTGCCAGCAGTTCCCTGGAACTAGTCCTGACTTTC. It codes for CASSSLELVLTF. The chain couples TRBV6-6 to TRBJ2-6; D is ambiguous. Trimming took 4 bases from V and 13 from J, leaving 11 bases between them. The CDR3 consists of 12 residues. From germline, CDR1 is MNHNY and CDR2 SVGAGI (reference sequence).

The V gene is TRBV4-1, the J gene TRBJ2-1; a possible D gene is TRBD1 (5 bases). Germline CDR1 reads MGHRA; CDR2 reads YSYEKL. This CDR3 spans 17 amino acids. The V end was cut by 6 bases, the J end by 1 base, with 19 bases between. CDR3 bases: TGCGCCAGCAGGCGTGGCAGGGCCCTAACATCCTACAATGAGCAGTTCTTC. Protein: CASRRGRALTSYNEQFF.

The V and J genes are TRBV5-4 and TRBJ2-7; tentatively, D is TRBD1 (5 bases). The CDR3 length is 12 residues. Per germline, CDR1 SGHNT and CDR2 YYREEE (reference sequence). Trimming took 0 bases from V and 4 from J, leaving 5 bases between them. The CDR3 protein is CASSLGQYEQYF. The CDR3 DNA reads as TGTGCCAGCAGCTTGGGACAGTACGAGCAGTACTTC.

The gene calls are TRBV15 and TRBJ2-7; D is perhaps TRBD1 (6 bases). V gave up 0 bases and J gave up 3 bases, with 9 bases separating them. Germline assignment: CDR1 LNHNV and CDR2 YYDKDF (reference sequence). The CDR3 totals 14 residues. The CDR3 region has the DNA TGTGCCACCAGCAGAGAGCTAGGGGGCTACGAGCAGTACTTC. It yields the protein CATSRELGGYEQYF. Full variable domain (rest looked up from reference TRBV15 and TRBJ2-7): DAMVIQNPRYQVTQFGKPVTLSCSQTLNHNVMYWYQQKSSQAPKLLFHYYDKDFNNEADTPDNFQSRRPNTSFCFLDIRSPGLGDTAMYLCATSRELGGYEQYFGPGTRLTVT.

The rearrangement uses TRBV6-1 and TRBJ2-3, with D perhaps matching TRBD2 (5 bases). V shed 6 bases and J shed 2 bases, with 9 bases lying between them. Germline V gene data show CDR1 as MNHNS and CDR2 as SASEGT. The CDR3 is 13 residues long. The CDR3 protein is CASRREPTDTQYF. DNA of the CDR3: TGTGCCAGCAGGAGGGAACCCACAGATACGCAGTATTTT.

V and J are TRBV6-5 and TRBJ1-5, with D tentatively TRBD1 (5 bases). Germline-derived CDR1 and CDR2 are MNHEY and SVGAGI. The V end was cut by 0 bases, the J end by 3 bases, with 9 bases between. CDR3 length: 15 residues. CDR3 amino acids: CASSYSGGDNQPQHF. The CDR3 region has the DNA TGTGCCAGCAGTTACTCGGGGGGAGACAATCAGCCCCAGCATTTT.

V and J are TRBV6-5 and TRBJ2-7; D remains ambiguous. CDR1 MNHEY and CDR2 SVGAGI come from the germline V gene. Trimming left V 6 bases short and J 0 bases short, with 9 bases between. The CDR3 extends over 13 amino acids. DNA of the CDR3: TGTGCCAGCAGAGAGCTCAACTCCTACGAGCAGTACTTC. Translated, it gives CASRELNSYEQYF.

J is TRBJ2-1 and V is TRBV6-4; 10 nucleotides agree with TRBD2. CDR3 length equals 15 residues. Germline CDR1 is MRHNA and CDR2 is SNTAGT. V shed 2 bases and J 8 bases; nucleotides not matched to a gene: 6. The CDR3 is CASSDLKRGGHEQFF. CDR3 sequence (DNA): TGTGCCAGCAGTGACCTAAAGCGGGGGGGACATGAGCAGTTCTTC.

V is TRBV5-1 and J is TRBJ2-1, with TRBD2 matching 8 bases. V lost 0 bases, J lost 0 bases, and 5 bases stayed unmatched. The CDR3 contains 17 residues. Per the germline V gene, CDR1 is SGHRS and CDR2 is YFSETQ. The CDR3 nucleotides are TGCGCCAGCAGCTTGGTCGCGGGAGGCTACTCCTACAATGAGCAGTTCTTC. Translation: CASSLVAGGYSYNEQFF.

This chain joins TRBV28 and TRBJ1-2, with D unclear. The CDR3 loop spans 15 amino acids. Trimming pared 6 bases from V and 4 bases from J, leaving 18 bases between. The germline CDR1 and CDR2 sequences are MDHEN and SYDVKM. The CDR3 DNA reads as TGTGCCAGCAGCCGAAATGAGGGTTGGGGCTATGGCTACACCTTC. This codes for CASSRNEGWGYGYTF.

V usage is TRBV18 and J usage is TRBJ1-1; 10 bases line up with TRBD1. V was pared by 3 bases and J by 4 bases, with 2 bases of the junction left unmatched. This CDR3 has 14 amino acids. The germline V gene encodes CDR1 KGHSH and CDR2 LQKENI. The CDR3 sequence is CASSPTGGGTEAFF. In DNA, the CDR3 is TGTGCCAGCTCACCGACAGGGGGCGGCACTGAAGCTTTCTTT.

The genes are TRBV13 and TRBJ2-3; possible D gene TRBD2, 6 bases. V lost 5 bases, J lost 6 bases, and 12 bases lay in between. Germline V lookup: CDR1 PRHDT, CDR2 FYEKMQ (reference sequence). This CDR3 has 13 residues. The CDR3 spells CASSGVRGDTQYF. DNA of the CDR3: TGTGCCAGCAGCGGCGTCCGGGGGGATACGCAGTATTTT.

With regard to this clone: This sample includes further DNA sequences coding for the same CDR3. The CDR3 spells CASSLAGGRSNQPQHF. Here the CDR3 DNA reads TGTGCCAGCAGCTTAGCTGGAGGGCGAAGCAATCAGCCCCAGCATTTT. This chain links TRBV7-8 with TRBJ1-5, with no clear D. CDR1 is SGHVS, CDR2 FQNEAQ, per germline. The CDR3 totals 16 residues. The germline V and J ends were trimmed by 0 bases and 1 base, with 10 bases remaining between them.

This clone has just a few counts. The junction departs from germline at one end; a sequencing error may be responsible. J is TRBJ2-1 and V is TRBV7-7; TRBD1 matches at 8 bases. The CDR3 loop spans 15 amino acids. Looked up from germline, CDR1 is SSHAT and CDR2 is FNYEAQ (reference sequence). The CDR3 sequence is CASSLAQGAHNEQFF. Written as DNA, the CDR3 is TGTGCTAGCAGCTTAGCGCAGGGGGCGCACAATGAGCAGTTCTTC.

This clone has more than one count but fewer than ten. The rearrangement uses TRBV29-1 and TRBJ1-1; TRBD1 matches at 9 bases. Germline V gene lookup returns CDR1 SQVTM and CDR2 ANQGSEA. The CDR3 loop spans 14 amino acids. The trim removed 8 bases at V and 3 bases at J, leaving 10 bases unmatched. CDR3 coding DNA: TGCAGCTCCACTACAGGGGGCTCGGACACTGAAGCTTTCTTT. Protein product: CSSTTGGSDTEAFF.

The chain carries TRBV29-1 and TRBJ1-2; possibly TRBD1 for D (5 bases). Between the trimmed V and J ends, which lost 0 bases and 3 bases, there was a span of 8 bases. Germline lookup yields CDR1 SQVTM and CDR2 ANQGSEA. The CDR3 runs 13 residues. CDR3 in DNA: TGCAGCGTTGAAGACAGGGCCGACTATGGCTACACCTTC. Translated: CSVEDRADYGYTF. Together with reference TRBV29-1 and TRBJ1-2, the CDR3 gives the full variable domain: SAVISQKPSRDICQRGTSLTIQCQVDSQVTMMFWYRQQPGQSLTLIATANQGSEATYESGFVIDKFPISRPNLTFSTLTVSNMSPEDSSIYLCSVEDRADYGYTFGSGTRLTVV.

CDR3 region: CASSPMGDSSEQFF. The CDR3 bases are TGTGCCAGCTCACCGATGGGAGACTCGAGTGAGCAGTTCTTC. V and J are TRBV18 and TRBJ2-1, with a possible D match to TRBD2 (5 bases). The germline CDR1 and CDR2 sequences are KGHSH and LQKENI. V dropped 3 bases and J dropped 9 bases, with 15 bases sitting between them. This CDR3 has 14 amino acids.

The chain has TRBV5-6 and TRBJ2-1; D is possibly TRBD2 (6 bases). This CDR3 spans 16 amino acids. The germline V gene has CDR1 SGHDT and CDR2 YYEEEE. The V gene lost 4 bases and the J gene lost 2 bases, with 16 bases spanning the gap. The CDR3 here is CASSPPTGAPYNEQFF. In DNA form, the CDR3 reads TGTGCCAGCAGCCCACCCACGGGAGCTCCCTACAATGAGCAGTTCTTC.

This sequence joins TRBV2 and TRBJ1-1, with 8 nucleotides matching TRBD1. Per germline, CDR1 SNHLY and CDR2 FYNNEI. There are 13 residues in the CDR3. Unmatched junction bases numbered 5, after V lost 9 bases and J lost 2 bases. Written as DNA, the CDR3 is TGTGCCAGAAAGGACAGGGCAAACACTGAAGCTTTCTTT. Translation gives CARKDRANTEAFF.

This chain uses TRBV4-1 with TRBJ1-4; the match to TRBD1 covers 11 bases. There are 15 residues in the CDR3. The J segment lost 7 bases and the V segment lost 0 bases, leaving 1 base of the junction unmatched. CDR1 MGHRA and CDR2 YSYEKL come from the germline V gene. CDR3 DNA sequence: TGCGCCAGCAGCCAAGACGGGACAGGGGGTGAAAAACTGTTTTTT. This gives the protein CASSQDGTGGEKLFF.

The chain links TRBV15 to TRBJ1-2, with D perhaps TRBD1 (5 bases). CDR1 and CDR2 (germline): LNHNV, YYDKDF (reference sequence). V lost 5 bases, J lost 5 bases, and 12 bases lay in between. This CDR3 spans 13 amino acids. The CDR3 reads CATSLGKGYGYTF. In DNA form, the CDR3 reads TGTGCCACCAGCCTGGGTAAGGGGTATGGCTACACCTTC.

The chain has TRBV5-4 and TRBJ2-7, with TRBD1 matching 7 bases. V trimming: 4 bases; J trimming: 6 bases; junction bases outside the gene matches: 4. From germline, CDR1 is SGHNT and CDR2 YYREEE (reference sequence). The CDR3 extends over 12 amino acids. The chain's CDR3 is CASSTTGVEQYF. CDR3 DNA sequence: TGTGCCAGCAGCACCACAGGGGTCGAGCAGTACTTC.

The chain combines TRBV10-3 with TRBJ1-3; tentatively, D is TRBD1 (6 bases). Trimming pared 8 bases from V and 4 bases from J, leaving 15 bases between. The germline V gene encodes CDR1 ENHRY and CDR2 SYGVKD. This CDR3 has 14 amino acids. The CDR3 spells CAIQDSRLGNTIYF. CDR3 nucleotide sequence: TGTGCCATCCAGGACAGTCGCTTGGGAAACACCATATATTTT.

This rearrangement joins TRBV6-5 to TRBJ2-5; no clear D. In germline, CDR1 is MNHEY, CDR2 SVGAGI. The CDR3 totals 13 residues. V lost 6 bases to trimming and J lost 0 bases, with 8 bases between them. Here the CDR3 reads CASRLMYQETQYF. As DNA, the CDR3 is TGTGCCAGCAGACTGATGTACCAAGAGACCCAGTACTTC.

This clone was seen a handful of times. The chain is built from TRBV28 and TRBJ1-1; D is possibly TRBD1 (5 bases). The V end was cut by 6 bases, the J end by 2 bases, with 13 bases between. This CDR3 spans 14 amino acids. Germline V lookup: CDR1 MDHEN, CDR2 SYDVKM. CDR3 DNA sequence: TGTGCCAGCAGGCGGGGCTTAGGAAACACTGAAGCTTTCTTT. It is translated as CASRRGLGNTEAFF.

This chain joins TRBV18 and TRBJ1-2, with unresolved D. The V end was cut by 6 bases, the J end by 2 bases, with 13 bases between. Germline V gene data show CDR1 as KGHSH and CDR2 as LQKENI. The CDR3 covers 14 residues. CDR3 amino acids: CASSVEAPNYGYTF. The CDR3 DNA follows: TGTGCCAGCTCCGTGGAGGCTCCCAACTATGGCTACACCTTC.

The gene calls are TRBV7-9 and TRBJ2-5; D not resolved. This CDR3 comprises 11 residues. Germline values: CDR1 SEHNR, CDR2 FQNEAQ (reference sequence). The V end was cut by 4 bases, the J end by 4 bases, with 4 bases between. CDR3: CASSSSETQYF. In DNA form, the CDR3 reads TGTGCCAGCAGCTCCTCAGAGACCCAGTACTTC.

Here the CDR3 reads CSVEGLGLAREYQETQYF. CDR3 bases: TGCAGCGTTGAGGGACTGGGCTTGGCGCGGGAGTATCAAGAGACCCAGTACTTC. The V and J genes are TRBV29-1 and TRBJ2-5; 7 bases agree with TRBD2. This CDR3 contains 18 residues. The germline V gene has CDR1 SQVTM and CDR2 ANQGSEA. The J segment lost 2 bases and the V segment lost 3 bases, leaving 18 bases of the junction unmatched. Complete variable domain (other parts from reference TRBV29-1 and TRBJ2-5): SAVISQKPSRDICQRGTSLTIQCQVDSQVTMMFWYRQQPGQSLTLIATANQGSEATYESGFVIDKFPISRPNLTFSTLTVSNMSPEDSSIYLCSVEGLGLAREYQETQYFGPGTRLLVL.